The source of this T cell receptor beta chain is a study of blood T cell repertoires in COVID-19. Original processing notes: Estimation of nucleated cell counts was performed using reference gene primer amplification. Generated by immunoSEQ multiplex PCR, the TCRdb table keeps only in-frame clones and is missing some. V and J calls and clone size follow that table, whereas D and trimming were derived from the DNA. The profile shows about 260,000 clones, 85% to 90% of them singletons. This clone showed up just once. The CDR3 spans 12 residues. V was trimmed by 5 bases and J by 3 bases, leaving 5 bases between them.

The genes are TRBV12-3 or TRBV12-4 and TRBJ1-5; no clear D gene. Input material: peripheral blood. The TCR sequence derives from a middle-aged woman with acute or convalescent COVID-19. The CDR3 sequence: CASSELNQPQHF. As DNA, the CDR3 is TGTGCCAGCAGTGAGCTCAATCAGCCCCAGCATTTT.